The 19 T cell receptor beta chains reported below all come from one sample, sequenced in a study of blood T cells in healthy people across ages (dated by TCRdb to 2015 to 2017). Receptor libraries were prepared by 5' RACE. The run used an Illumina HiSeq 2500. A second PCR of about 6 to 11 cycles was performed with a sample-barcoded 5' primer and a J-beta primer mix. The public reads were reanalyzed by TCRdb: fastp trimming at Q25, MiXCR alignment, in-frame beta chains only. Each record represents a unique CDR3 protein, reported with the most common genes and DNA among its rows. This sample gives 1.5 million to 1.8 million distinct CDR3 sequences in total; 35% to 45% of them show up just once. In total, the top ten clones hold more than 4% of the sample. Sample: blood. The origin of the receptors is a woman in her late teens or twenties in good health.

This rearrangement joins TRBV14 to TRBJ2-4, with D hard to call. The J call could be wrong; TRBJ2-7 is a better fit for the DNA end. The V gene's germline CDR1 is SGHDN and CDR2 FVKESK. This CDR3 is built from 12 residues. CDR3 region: CASSQVPAEQYF. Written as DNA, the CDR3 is TGTGCCAGCAGCCAAGTGCCTGCCGAGCAGTACTTC.

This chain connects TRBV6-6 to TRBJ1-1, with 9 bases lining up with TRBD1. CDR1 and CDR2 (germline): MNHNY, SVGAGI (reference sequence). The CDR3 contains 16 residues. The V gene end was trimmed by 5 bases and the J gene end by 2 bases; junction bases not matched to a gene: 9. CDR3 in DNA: TGTGCCAGCAGTACTCGACAGACAGGGGGAAACACTGAAGCTTTCTTT. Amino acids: CASSTRQTGGNTEAFF.

The CDR3: CAWSVQARGRGEQFF. The CDR3 nucleotides are TGTGCCTGGAGTGTACAGGCGCGGGGCCGGGGTGAGCAGTTCTTC. The rearrangement joins TRBV30 to TRBJ2-1; D might be TRBD2 (6 bases). Per the germline V gene, CDR1 is GTSNPN and CDR2 is SVGIG (reference sequence). V was pared by 0 bases and J by 9 bases, with 18 bases between. CDR3 size: 15 residues. Complete variable domain (other parts from reference TRBV30 and TRBJ2-1): SQTIHQWPATLVQPVGSPLSLECTVEGTSNPNLYWYRQAAGRGLQLLFYSVGIGQISSEVPQNLSASRPQDRQFILSSKKLLLSDSGFYLCAWSVQARGRGEQFFGPGTRLTVL.

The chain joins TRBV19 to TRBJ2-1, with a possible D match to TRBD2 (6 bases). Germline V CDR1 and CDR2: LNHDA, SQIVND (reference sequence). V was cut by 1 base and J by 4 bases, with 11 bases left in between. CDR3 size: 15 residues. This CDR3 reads CASSIGRVGYNEQFF. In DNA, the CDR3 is TGTGCCAGTAGTATAGGGAGGGTCGGGTACAATGAGCAGTTCTTC.

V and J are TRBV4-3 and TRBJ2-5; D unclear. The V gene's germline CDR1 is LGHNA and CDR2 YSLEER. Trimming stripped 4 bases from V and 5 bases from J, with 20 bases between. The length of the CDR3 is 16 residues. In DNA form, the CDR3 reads TGCGCCAGCAGCCCCCATGGGTCGGCATTTGGGGAGACCCAGTACTTC. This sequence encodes CASSPHGSAFGETQYF.

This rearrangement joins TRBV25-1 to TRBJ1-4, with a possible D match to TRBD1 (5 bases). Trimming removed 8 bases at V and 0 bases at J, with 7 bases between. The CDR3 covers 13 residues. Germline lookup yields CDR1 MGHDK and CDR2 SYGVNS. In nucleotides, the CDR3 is TGTGCCAGCGGAGGGGCAACTAATGAAAAACTGTTTTTT. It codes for CASGGATNEKLFF.

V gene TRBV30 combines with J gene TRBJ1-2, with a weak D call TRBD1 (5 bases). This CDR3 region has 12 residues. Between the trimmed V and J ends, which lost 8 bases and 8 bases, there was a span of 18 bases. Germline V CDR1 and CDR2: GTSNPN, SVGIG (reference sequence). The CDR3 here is CAQGGIGKGYTF. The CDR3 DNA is TGTGCCCAGGGAGGGATTGGTAAAGGCTACACCTTC.

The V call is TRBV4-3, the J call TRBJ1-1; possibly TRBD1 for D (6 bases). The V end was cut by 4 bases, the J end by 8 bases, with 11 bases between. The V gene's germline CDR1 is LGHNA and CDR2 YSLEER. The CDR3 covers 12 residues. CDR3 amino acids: CASSLTTGEAFF. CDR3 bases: TGCGCCAGCAGCCTGACGACAGGAGAAGCTTTCTTT.

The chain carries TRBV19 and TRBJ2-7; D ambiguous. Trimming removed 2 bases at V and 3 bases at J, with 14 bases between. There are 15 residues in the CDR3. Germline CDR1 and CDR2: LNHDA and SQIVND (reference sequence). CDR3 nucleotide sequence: TGTGCCAGTAGTATATGGCGCGGACGGAACTACGAGCAGTACTTC. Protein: CASSIWRGRNYEQYF. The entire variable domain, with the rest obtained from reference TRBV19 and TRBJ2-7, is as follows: DGGITQSPKYLFRKEGQNVTLSCEQNLNHDAMYWYRQDPGQGLRLIYYSQIVNDFQKGDIAEGYSVSREKKESFPLTVTSAQKNPTAFYLCASSIWRGRNYEQYFGPGTRLTVT.

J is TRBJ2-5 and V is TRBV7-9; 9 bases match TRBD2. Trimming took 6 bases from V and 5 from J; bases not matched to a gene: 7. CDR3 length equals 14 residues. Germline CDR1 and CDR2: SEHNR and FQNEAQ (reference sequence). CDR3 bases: TGTGCCAGCAGGTCGTATAGCGGGAGTGAGACCCAGTACTTC. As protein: CASRSYSGSETQYF.

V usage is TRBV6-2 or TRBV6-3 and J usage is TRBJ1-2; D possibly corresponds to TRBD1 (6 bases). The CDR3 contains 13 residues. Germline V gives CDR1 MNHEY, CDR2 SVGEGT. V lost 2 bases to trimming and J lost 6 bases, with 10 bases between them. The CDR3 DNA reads TGTGCCAGCAGTTACAACAGGGAGGATGGCTACACCTTC. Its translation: CASSYNREDGYTF.

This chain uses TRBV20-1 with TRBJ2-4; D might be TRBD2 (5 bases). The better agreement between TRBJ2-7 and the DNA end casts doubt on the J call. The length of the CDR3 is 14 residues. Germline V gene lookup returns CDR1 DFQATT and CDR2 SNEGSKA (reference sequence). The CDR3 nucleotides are TGCAGTGCTAGGAATAGGAGGACCTCCTACGAGCAGTACTTC. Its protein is CSARNRRTSYEQYF.

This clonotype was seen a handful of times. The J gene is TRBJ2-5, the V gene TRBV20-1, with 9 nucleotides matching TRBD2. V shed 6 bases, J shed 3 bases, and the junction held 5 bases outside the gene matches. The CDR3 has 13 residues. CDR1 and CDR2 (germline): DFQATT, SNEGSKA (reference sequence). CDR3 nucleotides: TGCAGTGCAAGGCTAGCGGGGAAAGAGACCCAGTACTTC. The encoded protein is CSARLAGKETQYF.

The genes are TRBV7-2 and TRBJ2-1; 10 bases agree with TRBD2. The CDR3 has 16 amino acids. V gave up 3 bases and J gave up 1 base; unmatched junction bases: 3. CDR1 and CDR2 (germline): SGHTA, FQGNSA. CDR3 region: CASSLASGRSYNEQFF. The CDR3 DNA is TGTGCCAGCAGCTTGGCTAGCGGGAGATCCTACAATGAGCAGTTCTTC. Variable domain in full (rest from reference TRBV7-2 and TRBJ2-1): GAGVSQSPSNKVTEKGKDVELRCDPISGHTALYWYRQSLGQGLEFLIYFQGNSAPDKSGLPSDRFSAERTGGSVSTLTIQRTQQEDSAVYLCASSLASGRSYNEQFFGPGTRLTVL.

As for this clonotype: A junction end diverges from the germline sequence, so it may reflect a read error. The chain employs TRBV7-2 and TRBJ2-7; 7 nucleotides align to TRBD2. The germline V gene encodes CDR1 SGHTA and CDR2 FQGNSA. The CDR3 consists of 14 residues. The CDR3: CVSSVTSEVYEQYF. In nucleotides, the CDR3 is TGTGTCAGCAGCGTAACTAGCGAGGTATACGAGCAGTACTTC.

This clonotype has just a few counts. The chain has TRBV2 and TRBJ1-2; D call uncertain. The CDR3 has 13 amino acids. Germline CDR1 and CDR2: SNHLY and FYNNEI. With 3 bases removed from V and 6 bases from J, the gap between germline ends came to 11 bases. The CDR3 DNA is TGTGCCAGCAGTGAGAAAGGGCCGAATGGCTACACCTTC. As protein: CASSEKGPNGYTF.

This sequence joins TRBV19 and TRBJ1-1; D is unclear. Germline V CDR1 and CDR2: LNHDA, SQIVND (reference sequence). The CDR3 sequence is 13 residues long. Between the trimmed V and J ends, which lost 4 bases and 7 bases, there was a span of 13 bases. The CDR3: CASSSGGLLEAFF. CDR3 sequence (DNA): TGTGCCAGTAGTAGCGGCGGGTTACTTGAAGCTTTCTTT.

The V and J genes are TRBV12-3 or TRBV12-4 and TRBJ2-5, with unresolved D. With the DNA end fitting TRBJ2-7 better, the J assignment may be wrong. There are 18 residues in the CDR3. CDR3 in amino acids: CASSPQAPSVRPLYEQYF. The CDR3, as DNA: TGTGCCAGCAGCCCGCAAGCCCCCAGCGTCCGTCCCCTCTACGAGCAGTACTTC.

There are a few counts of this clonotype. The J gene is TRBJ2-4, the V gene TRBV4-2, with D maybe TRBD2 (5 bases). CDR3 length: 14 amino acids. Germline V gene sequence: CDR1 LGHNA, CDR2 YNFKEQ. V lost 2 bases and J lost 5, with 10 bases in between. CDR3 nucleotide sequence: TGTGCCAGCAGCCAAACTAGTGCGGAAAACATTCAGTACTTC. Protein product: CASSQTSAENIQYF.